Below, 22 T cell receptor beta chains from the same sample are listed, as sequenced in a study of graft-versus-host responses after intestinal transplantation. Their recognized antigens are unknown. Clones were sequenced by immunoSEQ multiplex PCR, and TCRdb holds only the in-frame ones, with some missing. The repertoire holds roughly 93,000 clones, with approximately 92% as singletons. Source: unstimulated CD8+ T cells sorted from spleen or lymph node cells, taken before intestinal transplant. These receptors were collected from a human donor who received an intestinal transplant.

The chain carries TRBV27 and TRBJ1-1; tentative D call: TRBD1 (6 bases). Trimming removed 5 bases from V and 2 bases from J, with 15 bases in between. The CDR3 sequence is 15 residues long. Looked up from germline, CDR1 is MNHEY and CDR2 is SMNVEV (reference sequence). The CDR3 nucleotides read TGTGCCAGCAGTGACTTAGGACAGATAAACACTGAAGCTTTCTTT. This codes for CASSDLGQINTEAFF.

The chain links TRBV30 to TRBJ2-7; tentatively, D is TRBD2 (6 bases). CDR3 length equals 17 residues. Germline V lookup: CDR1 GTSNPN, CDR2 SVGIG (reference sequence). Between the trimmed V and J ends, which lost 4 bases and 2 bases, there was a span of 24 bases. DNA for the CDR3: TGTGCCTGGATTTTCTACTCGGTGTCGGGACTTCCCTACGAGCAGTACTTC. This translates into CAWIFYSVSGLPYEQYF.

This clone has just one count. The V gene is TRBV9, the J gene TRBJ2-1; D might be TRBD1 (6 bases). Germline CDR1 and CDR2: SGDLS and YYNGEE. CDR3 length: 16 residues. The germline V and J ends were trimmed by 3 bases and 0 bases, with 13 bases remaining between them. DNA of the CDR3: TGTGCCAGCAGCGCCCCCAGGGGAAGCTCCTACAATGAGCAGTTCTTC. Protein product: CASSAPRGSSYNEQFF.

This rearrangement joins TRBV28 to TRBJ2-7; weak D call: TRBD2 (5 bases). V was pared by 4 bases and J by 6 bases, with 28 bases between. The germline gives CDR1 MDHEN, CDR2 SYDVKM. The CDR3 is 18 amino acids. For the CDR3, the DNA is TGTGCCAGCAGTTCCCCTTCCTATTCTTCTAGCCTCAGTCCCGAGCAGTACTTC. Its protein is CASSSPSYSSSLSPEQYF.

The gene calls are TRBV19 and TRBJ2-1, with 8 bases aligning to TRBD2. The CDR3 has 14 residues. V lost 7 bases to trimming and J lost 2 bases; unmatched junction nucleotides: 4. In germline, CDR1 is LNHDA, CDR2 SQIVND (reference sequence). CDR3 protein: CASTDSGAYNEQFF. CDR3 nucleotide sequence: TGTGCCAGTACTGATAGCGGGGCCTACAATGAGCAGTTCTTC.

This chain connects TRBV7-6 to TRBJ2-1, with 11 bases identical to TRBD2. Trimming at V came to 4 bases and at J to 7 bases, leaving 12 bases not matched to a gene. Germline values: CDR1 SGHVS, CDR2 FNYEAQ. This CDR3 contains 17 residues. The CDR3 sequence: CASSSLTSGRGRNEQFF. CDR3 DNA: TGTGCCAGCAGCTCGCTTACTAGCGGGAGAGGTCGGAATGAGCAGTTCTTC.

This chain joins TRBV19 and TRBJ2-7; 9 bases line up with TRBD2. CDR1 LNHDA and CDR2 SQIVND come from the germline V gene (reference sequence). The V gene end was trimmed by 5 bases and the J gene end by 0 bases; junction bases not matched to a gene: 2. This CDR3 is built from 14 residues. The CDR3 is CASSLTSGSYEQYF. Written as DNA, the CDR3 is TGTGCCAGTAGTTTGACTAGCGGCTCCTACGAGCAGTACTTC.

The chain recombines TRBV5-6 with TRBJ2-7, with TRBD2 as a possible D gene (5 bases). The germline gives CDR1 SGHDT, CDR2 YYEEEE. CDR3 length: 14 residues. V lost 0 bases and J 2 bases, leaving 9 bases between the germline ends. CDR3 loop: CASSLVGSPYEQYF. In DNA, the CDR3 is TGTGCCAGCAGCTTGGTAGGGAGTCCCTACGAGCAGTACTTC.

As DNA, the CDR3 is TGTGCCAGCAGTTCGAGGACTAGCGGGACGCCCTACGAGCAGTACTTC. Its protein is CASSSRTSGTPYEQYF. The rearrangement uses TRBV28 and TRBJ2-7; 12 bases match TRBD2. Looked up from germline, CDR1 is MDHEN and CDR2 is SYDVKM. The CDR3 extends over 16 amino acids. J gave up 2 bases and V 4 bases, and 6 bases lay outside the gene matches.

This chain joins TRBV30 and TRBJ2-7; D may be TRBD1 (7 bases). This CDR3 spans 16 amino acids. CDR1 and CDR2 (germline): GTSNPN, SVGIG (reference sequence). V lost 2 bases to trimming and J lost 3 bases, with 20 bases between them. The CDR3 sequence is CAWSSVRQGGGYEQYF. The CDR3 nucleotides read TGTGCCTGGAGTTCCGTCCGACAGGGAGGAGGCTACGAGCAGTACTTC.

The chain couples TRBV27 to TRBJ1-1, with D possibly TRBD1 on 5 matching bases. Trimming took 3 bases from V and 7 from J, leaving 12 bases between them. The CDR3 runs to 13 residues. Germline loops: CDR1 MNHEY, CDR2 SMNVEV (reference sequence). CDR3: CASSLEGLGEAFF. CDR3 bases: TGTGCCAGCAGTTTGGAGGGGTTGGGTGAAGCTTTCTTT.

CDR3 residues: CASEGAGGRTEAFF. Here the CDR3 DNA reads TGTGCCAGCGAGGGGGCAGGGGGCCGGACTGAAGCTTTCTTT. The V call is TRBV7-9, the J call TRBJ1-1, with TRBD1 matching 8 bases. CDR3 size: 14 residues. J lost 5 bases, V lost 8 bases, and 10 bases had no gene match. Germline V gene lookup returns CDR1 SEHNR and CDR2 FQNEAQ (reference sequence).

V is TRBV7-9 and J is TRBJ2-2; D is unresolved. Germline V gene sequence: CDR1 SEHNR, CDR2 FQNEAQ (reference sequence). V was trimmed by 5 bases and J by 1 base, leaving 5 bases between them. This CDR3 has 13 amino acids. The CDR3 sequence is CASSAGNTGELFF. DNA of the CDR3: TGTGCCAGCAGCGCCGGGAACACCGGGGAGCTGTTTTTT.

The CDR3 reads CAWGTPGELFF. For the CDR3, the DNA is TGTGCCTGGGGGACACCCGGGGAGCTGTTTTTT. The gene calls are TRBV30 and TRBJ2-2; D might be TRBD1 (6 bases). The V end was cut by 5 bases, the J end by 6 bases, with 7 bases between. The germline V gene has CDR1 GTSNPN and CDR2 SVGIG (reference sequence). The CDR3 runs 11 residues.

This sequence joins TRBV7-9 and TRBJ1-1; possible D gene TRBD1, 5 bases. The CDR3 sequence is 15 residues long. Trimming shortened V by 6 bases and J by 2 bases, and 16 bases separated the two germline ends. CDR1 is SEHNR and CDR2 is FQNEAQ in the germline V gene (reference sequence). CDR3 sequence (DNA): TGTGCCAGCAGACATAGTATGACAGTCAACACTGAAGCTTTCTTT. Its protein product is CASRHSMTVNTEAFF.

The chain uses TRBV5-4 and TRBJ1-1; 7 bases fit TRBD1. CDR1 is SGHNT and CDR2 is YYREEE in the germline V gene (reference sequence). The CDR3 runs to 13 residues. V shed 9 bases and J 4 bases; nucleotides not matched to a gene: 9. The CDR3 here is CATETGSGTEAFF. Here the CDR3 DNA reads TGTGCCACGGAGACAGGGAGCGGCACTGAAGCTTTCTTT. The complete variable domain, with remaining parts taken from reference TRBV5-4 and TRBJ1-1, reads ETGVTQSPTHLIKTRGQQVTLRCSSQSGHNTVSWYQQALGQGPQFIFQYYREEENGRGNFPPRFSGLQFPNYSSELNVNALELDDSALYLCATETGSGTEAFFGQGTRLTVV.

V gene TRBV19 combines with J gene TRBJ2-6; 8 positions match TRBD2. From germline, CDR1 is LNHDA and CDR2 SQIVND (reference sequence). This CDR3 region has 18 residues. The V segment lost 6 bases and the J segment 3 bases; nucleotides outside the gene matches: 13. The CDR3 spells CASRGAGEASLGANVLTF. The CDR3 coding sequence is TGTGCCAGTAGGGGAGCGGGGGAGGCCTCACTTGGGGCCAACGTCCTGACTTTC.

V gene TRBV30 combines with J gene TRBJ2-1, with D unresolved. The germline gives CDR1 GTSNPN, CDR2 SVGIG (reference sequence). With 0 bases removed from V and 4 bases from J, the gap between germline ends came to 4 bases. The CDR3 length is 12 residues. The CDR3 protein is CAWSVLYNEQFF. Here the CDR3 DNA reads TGTGCCTGGAGTGTATTATACAATGAGCAGTTCTTC.

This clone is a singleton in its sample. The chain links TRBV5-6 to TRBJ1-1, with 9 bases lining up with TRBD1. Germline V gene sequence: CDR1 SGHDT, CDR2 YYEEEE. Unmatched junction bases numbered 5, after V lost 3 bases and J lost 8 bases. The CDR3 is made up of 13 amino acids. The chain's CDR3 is CASSWGTGLEAFF. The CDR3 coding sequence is TGTGCCAGCAGCTGGGGGACAGGGTTAGAAGCTTTCTTT. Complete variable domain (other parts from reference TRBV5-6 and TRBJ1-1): DAGVTQSPTHLIKTRGQQVTLRCSPKSGHDTVSWYQQALGQGPQFIFQYYEEEERQRGNFPDRFSGHQFPNYSSELNVNALLLGDSALYLCASSWGTGLEAFFGQGTRLTVV.

This CDR3 is CASSLTSAIWDEQFF. Here the CDR3 DNA reads TGTGCCAGCAGCCTCACTAGCGCGATTTGGGATGAGCAGTTCTTC. The chain uses TRBV11-3 and TRBJ2-1; 7 bases are shared with TRBD2. Trimming removed 5 bases from V and 8 bases from J; junction bases left unmatched: 12. The CDR3 is made up of 15 amino acids. The germline CDR1 and CDR2 sequences are SGHNT and YENEEA.

Written as DNA, the CDR3 is TGTGCCAGCAGCGAGAGGGATAGCGGGACCTACGAGCAGTACTTC. It yields the protein CASSERDSGTYEQYF. The V call is TRBV9, the J call TRBJ2-7; 8 bases align to TRBD2. Per germline, CDR1 SGDLS and CDR2 YYNGEE. The CDR3 runs to 15 residues. V was pared by 3 bases and J by 2 bases, with 7 bases of the junction left unmatched.

CDR3 sequence reads: CASRLVTGAYEQYF. CDR3 bases: TGTGCCAGCAGGCTTGTGACAGGCGCCTACGAGCAGTACTTC. The rearrangement links TRBV11-2 to TRBJ2-7, with TRBD1 as a possible D gene (6 bases). This CDR3 is built from 14 residues. The V end was cut by 6 bases, the J end by 2 bases, with 14 bases between. Germline V gene sequence: CDR1 SGHAT, CDR2 FQNNGV.